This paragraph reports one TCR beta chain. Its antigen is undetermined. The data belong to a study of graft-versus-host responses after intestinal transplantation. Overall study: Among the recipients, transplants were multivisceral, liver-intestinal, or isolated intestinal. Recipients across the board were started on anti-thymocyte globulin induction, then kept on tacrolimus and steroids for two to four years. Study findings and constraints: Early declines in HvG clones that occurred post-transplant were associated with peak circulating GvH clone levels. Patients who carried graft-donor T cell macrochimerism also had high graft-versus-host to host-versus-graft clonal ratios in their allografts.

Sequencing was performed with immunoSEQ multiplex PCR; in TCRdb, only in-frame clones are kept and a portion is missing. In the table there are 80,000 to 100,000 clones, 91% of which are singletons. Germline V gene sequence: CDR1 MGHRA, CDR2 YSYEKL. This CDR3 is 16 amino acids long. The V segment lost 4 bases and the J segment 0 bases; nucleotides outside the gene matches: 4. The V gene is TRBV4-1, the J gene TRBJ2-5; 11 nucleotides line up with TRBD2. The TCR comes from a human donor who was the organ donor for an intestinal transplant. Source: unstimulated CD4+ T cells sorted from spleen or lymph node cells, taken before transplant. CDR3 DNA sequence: TGCGCCAGCAGCCTGGGACTAGCGGAGTACCAAGAGACCCAGTACTTC. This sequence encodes CASSLGLAEYQETQYF.